Following are 24 T cell receptor beta chains from one sample sequenced in a study of T cells in Graves' hyperthyroidism and ophthalmopathy. Regions amplified from RNA transcripts were the TCR beta CDR3 regions. The HTBI primer set was used in a first-round RT-PCR of the TCR CDR3. TCRdb processed the multiplex PCR reads anew with MiXCR; each CDR3 protein has one entry. The sample holds about 250,000 distinct CDR3 sequences, around 26% seen once. Sequenced material: blood. The receptors derive from a woman in her forties with Graves' ophthalmopathy.

For this clonotype: An end of the junction differs from the germline gene, which may be a read error. This chain joins TRBV10-2 and TRBJ1-2; D might be TRBD1 (5 bases). Germline assignment: CDR1 WSHSY and CDR2 SAAADI. This CDR3 contains 15 residues. The CDR3 reads CASSEGIGVAYGYIF. The CDR3 DNA is TGCGCCAGCAGTGAAGGGATAGGGGTCGCCTATGGCTACATCTTC.

This chain links TRBV11-2 with TRBJ2-7; 7 nucleotides match TRBD2. V lost 2 bases to trimming and J lost 3 bases; unmatched junction nucleotides: 16. CDR3 length equals 18 residues. The V gene's germline CDR1 is SGHAT and CDR2 FQNNGV. The CDR3 spells CASSLSLVVGRGNYEQYF. CDR3 bases: TGTGCCAGCAGCTTATCTTTAGTTGTAGGGCGGGGGAACTACGAGCAGTACTTC.

The rearrangement joins TRBV12-3 or TRBV12-4 to TRBJ1-2; D might be TRBD1 (5 bases). The CDR3 totals 11 residues. Trimming took off 5 bases at V and 7 bases at J, with 8 bases between the two ends. DNA for the CDR3: TGTGCCAGCAGTCCAGGGAGTGGCTACACCTTC. This translates into CASSPGSGYTF.

CDR3 sequence (DNA): TGCAGCGTTCGAAAAGACAACTATGGCTACACCTTC. It yields the protein CSVRKDNYGYTF. The chain has TRBV29-1 and TRBJ1-2; D not certain. Germline assignment: CDR1 SQVTM and CDR2 ANQGSEA. This CDR3 contains 12 residues. Trimming cost V 5 bases and J 2 bases, with 9 bases left between them.

This clonotype was detected many times. The chain links TRBV7-2 to TRBJ2-7, with 7 bases matching TRBD1. Germline loops: CDR1 SGHTA, CDR2 FQGNSA. The CDR3 is made up of 16 amino acids. Germline trimming cut 3 bases from V and 2 bases from J; bases unmatched to any gene: 10. The DNA for the CDR3 is TGTGCCAGCAGCTTCCCTCTTCCGGGACAGCCCTACGAGCAGTACTTC. It yields the protein CASSFPLPGQPYEQYF.

This clonotype was detected ten times or more. The chain has TRBV2 and TRBJ2-2; D is ambiguous. Germline V gene lookup returns CDR1 SNHLY and CDR2 FYNNEI. The CDR3 covers 15 residues. Trimming cost V 0 bases and J 7 bases, with 12 bases left between them. CDR3 in amino acids: CASSEAPADGGELFF. CDR3 bases: TGTGCCAGCAGTGAAGCTCCGGCAGATGGCGGGGAGCTGTTTTTT.

This clonotype showed up just once. This rearrangement joins TRBV11-2 to TRBJ2-5; D gene uncertain. Germline lookup yields CDR1 SGHAT and CDR2 FQNNGV. CDR3 length: 13 residues. The V gene lost 8 bases and the J gene lost 2 bases, with 12 bases spanning the gap. CDR3: CASRPIFQETQYF. CDR3 DNA sequence: TGTGCCAGCCGACCTATCTTTCAAGAGACCCAGTACTTC.

The chain links TRBV28 to TRBJ1-4, with a tentative D call TRBD1 (6 bases). Germline CDR1 is MDHEN and CDR2 is SYDVKM. The CDR3 consists of 14 residues. The ends were cut back, 5 bases at V and 8 bases at J, with 15 bases in the middle. This CDR3 reads CASSLRQATEKLFF. CDR3 nucleotides: TGTGCCAGCAGTCTCCGACAGGCCACCGAAAAACTGTTTTTT.

This clonotype was seen at least ten times. This chain uses TRBV4-2 with TRBJ2-6; either TRBD1 or TRBD2 may supply D (5 bases each). Trimming removed 7 bases from V and 0 bases from J, with 16 bases in between. Per the germline V gene, CDR1 is LGHNA and CDR2 is YNFKEQ. The CDR3 sequence is 17 residues long. CDR3 in amino acids: CASIPRGPDSGANVLTF. The DNA of the CDR3 is TGTGCCAGCATCCCCCGGGGACCGGACTCTGGGGCCAACGTCCTGACTTTC.

The V call is TRBV19, the J call TRBJ2-7; D is perhaps TRBD2 (6 bases). CDR1 and CDR2 (germline): LNHDA, SQIVND (reference sequence). There are 15 residues in the CDR3. V was clipped by 2 bases and J by 3 bases, with 14 bases between them. The CDR3 region is CASSIYSGNYYEQYF. CDR3 DNA: TGTGCCAGTAGTATATATAGCGGTAATTACTACGAGCAGTACTTC.

Ten or more counts support this clonotype. This sequence joins TRBV2 and TRBJ1-5; D is unresolved. The CDR3 totals 12 residues. Germline values: CDR1 SNHLY, CDR2 FYNNEI. Trimming cost V 4 bases and J 3 bases, with 4 bases left between them. This CDR3 reads CASSVPNQPQHF. The CDR3 DNA is TGTGCCAGCAGTGTACCCAATCAGCCCCAGCATTTT. The variable domain in full, with the rest retrieved from reference TRBV2 and TRBJ1-5, is EPEVTQTPSHQVTQMGQEVILRCVPISNHLYFYWYRQILGQKVEFLVSFYNNEISEKSEIFDDQFSVERPDGSNFTLKIRSTKLEDSAMYFCASSVPNQPQHFGDGTRLSIL.

The chain carries TRBV2 and TRBJ2-5; 10 nucleotides match TRBD2. Germline trimming cut 7 bases from V and 5 bases from J; bases unmatched to any gene: 10. The length of the CDR3 is 15 residues. The germline CDR1 and CDR2 sequences are SNHLY and FYNNEI. This chain's CDR3 is CASNNLAGARETQYF. DNA of the CDR3: TGTGCCAGCAATAACCTAGCGGGAGCAAGGGAGACCCAGTACTTC.

This clonotype has just a few counts. V is TRBV30 and J is TRBJ1-1; a weak D match, TRBD1 (5 bases). The germline V gene has CDR1 GTSNPN and CDR2 SVGIG (reference sequence). There are 15 residues in the CDR3. V was trimmed by 4 bases and J by 2 bases, leaving 17 bases between them. In nucleotides, the CDR3 is TGTGCCTGGACACAGACAGCCTCTTTTAACACTGAAGCTTTCTTT. Protein sequence: CAWTQTASFNTEAFF.

This clonotype has a handful of counts. V is TRBV28 and J is TRBJ2-7, with D perhaps matching TRBD1 (6 bases). CDR3 length: 11 residues. Germline V gene sequence: CDR1 MDHEN, CDR2 SYDVKM. Trimming pared 9 bases from V and 5 bases from J, leaving 11 bases between. The CDR3 DNA reads as TGTGCCAGTGGGACACCCCACGAGCAGTACTTC. Translation gives CASGTPHEQYF.

This clonotype was observed at least ten times. The chain carries TRBV5-1 and TRBJ2-5; D is possibly TRBD2 (5 bases). V shed 9 bases and J shed 3 bases, with 9 bases lying between them. In germline, CDR1 is SGHRS, CDR2 YFSETQ. The CDR3 covers 11 residues. The CDR3 here is CANTGEETQYF. The CDR3 DNA follows: TGCGCCAATACCGGGGAAGAGACCCAGTACTTC.

This clonotype was counted many times. The chain combines TRBV20-1 with TRBJ2-7; D is unresolved. Trimming removed 0 bases from V and 1 base from J, with 7 bases in between. The V gene's germline CDR1 is DFQATT and CDR2 SNEGSKA (reference sequence). The CDR3 extends over 13 amino acids. CDR3 sequence reads: CSARDRLSYEQYF. The CDR3 DNA is TGCAGTGCTAGAGATCGCCTTTCCTACGAGCAGTACTTC.

This clonotype was seen ten or more times. The V gene is TRBV28, the J gene TRBJ2-7; D might be TRBD2 (6 bases). V was shortened by 3 bases and J by 1 base, with 10 bases between the two germline ends. The CDR3 has 14 residues. The germline gives CDR1 MDHEN, CDR2 SYDVKM. The CDR3 coding sequence is TGTGCCAGCAGTTTTTCCGGGGGATCCTACGAGCAGTACTTC. As protein: CASSFSGGSYEQYF.

At least ten counts were recorded for this clonotype. V is TRBV12-5 and J is TRBJ2-2; 13 bases line up with TRBD2. The CDR3 totals 15 residues. Per the germline V gene, CDR1 is LGHNT and CDR2 is FRNRAP. The J segment lost 5 bases and the V segment lost 6 bases, leaving 3 bases of the junction unmatched. The CDR3 region is CASGVTSGGTGELFF. The CDR3 DNA reads as TGTGCTAGTGGGGTGACTAGCGGGGGGACCGGGGAGCTGTTTTTT.

This clonotype was found many times. The chain recombines TRBV18 with TRBJ1-1; no clear D. The germline V gene has CDR1 KGHSH and CDR2 LQKENI. V lost 3 bases to trimming and J lost 1 base, with 12 bases between them. This CDR3 spans 15 amino acids. As DNA, the CDR3 is TGTGCCAGCTCACCCCCGATGGTTCCGAACACTGAAGCTTTCTTT. Encoded protein: CASSPPMVPNTEAFF.

This clonotype was found many times. V usage is TRBV12-3 or TRBV12-4 and J usage is TRBJ2-7; the D gene is possibly TRBD1 (6 bases). The length of the CDR3 is 12 residues. The V gene lost 5 bases and the J gene lost 10 bases, with 15 bases spanning the gap. The CDR3 DNA reads as TGTGCCAGCAGTAGGGAGACAGGAGGACAGTACTTC. This encodes CASSRETGGQYF.

This clonotype has a count of ten or more. The chain links TRBV20-1 to TRBJ1-1; D is undetermined. V gave up 4 bases and J gave up 0 bases, with 12 bases separating them. The V gene's germline CDR1 is DFQATT and CDR2 SNEGSKA (reference sequence). The CDR3 has 14 residues. The CDR3 bases are TGCAGTGCTAACTCTCAGGTGTTGAACACTGAAGCTTTCTTT. Translating gives CSANSQVLNTEAFF.

The chain links TRBV11-2 to TRBJ2-5; 9 bases align to TRBD2. The V segment lost 7 bases and the J segment 4 bases; nucleotides outside the gene matches: 16. CDR1 and CDR2 from the germline V gene are SGHAT and FQNNGV. The CDR3 runs to 17 residues. The CDR3 coding sequence is TGTGCCAGCACGAAATGGCGGGGGGGTCGGGGAGGAGAGACCCAGTACTTC. It encodes CASTKWRGGRGGETQYF. The full variable domain, in which reference TRBV11-2 and TRBJ2-5 provide the parts outside the CDR3, is EAGVAQSPRYKIIEKRQSVAFWCNPISGHATLYWYQQILGQGPKLLIQFQNNGVVDDSQLPKDRFSAERLKGVDSTLKIQPAKLEDSAVYLCASTKWRGGRGGETQYFGPGTRLLVL.

In this sample, this clonotype turned up many times. J is TRBJ2-7 and V is TRBV27; 8 bases line up with TRBD2. The germline gives CDR1 MNHEY, CDR2 SMNVEV (reference sequence). The CDR3 has 16 amino acids. Germline trimming cut 2 bases from V and 3 bases from J; bases unmatched to any gene: 9. CDR3 nucleotides: TGTGCCAGCAGTTTAGGCCCGGGACTAGGGCACTACGAGCAGTACTTC. This codes for CASSLGPGLGHYEQYF.

The table lists this clonotype with many counts. This may stem from a read error, because a much larger clone lies one nucleotide away. The chain carries TRBV6-2 or TRBV6-3 and TRBJ2-7, with 11 bases aligning to TRBD2. J lost 2 bases, V lost 4 bases, and 13 bases had no gene match. The CDR3 covers 18 residues. Germline V gene lookup returns CDR1 MNHEY and CDR2 SVGEGT. In DNA form, the CDR3 reads TGTGCCAGCAGTTCCGAGGGCCCTTTAGCGGGAGGGACCTACGAGCAGTACTTC. Translation: CASSSEGPLAGGTYEQYF.